This is a list of T cell receptor beta chains from one sample in a study of blood T cell repertoires in COVID-19. TCRdb keeps only in-frame clones here, not all; method: immunoSEQ multiplex PCR. The table includes over 60,000 clones, approximately 77% detected once. Sequences were obtained from peripheral blood. The receptor source for this set is a human donor in a cohort sampled during active COVID-19. Both conserved end residues are part of each CDR3. D genes are given only for firm matches. A row's size may be missing; if present it is once, few, many or a size class.

V,size,D,J,CDR3,DNA
TRBV27,.,TRBD2,TRBJ2-3,CASRPSTSGYTDTQYF,TGTGCCAGCAGGCCTAGTACTAGCGGATACACAGATACGCAGTATTTT
TRBV2,few,.,TRBJ2-7,CASSEDAGTFSYEQYF,TGTGCCAGCAGTGAGGATGCGGGGACCTTCTCCTACGAGCAGTACTTC
TRBV29-1,.,TRBD1,TRBJ1-5,CSVLSTGGGNQPQHF,TGCAGCGTTCTGTCGACAGGGGGTGGCAATCAGCCCCAGCATTTT
TRBV5-6,.,TRBD1,TRBJ1-1,CASSLALAAGGGSTEAFF,TGTGCCAGCAGCTTGGCGCTGGCGGCAGGGGGCGGGAGCACTGAAGCTTTCTTT
TRBV10-2,.,.,TRBJ1-4,CASSPEGPLSTNEKLFF,TGCGCCAGCAGCCCGGAGGGGCCCCTCTCAACTAATGAAAAACTGTTTTTT
TRBV6-2/TRBV6-3,.,.,TRBJ1-2,CASSYSGEDGYTF,TGTGCCAGCAGTTACTCAGGCGAGGATGGCTACACCTTC
TRBV29-1,few,.,TRBJ1-2,CSVARQVNYGYTF,TGCAGCGTCGCCAGACAAGTCAACTATGGCTACACCTTC
TRBV15,.,TRBD2,TRBJ2-1,CATSRSPPSGSSGARAFF,TGTGCCACCAGCAGATCCCCCCCTAGCGGGTCCTCCGGGGCTCGTGCGTTCTTC
TRBV7-9,.,.,TRBJ1-2,CASSSDGYTF,TGTGCCAGCAGTTCCGATGGCTACACCTTC
TRBV28,.,.,TRBJ2-7,CASSFHLETLSYEQYF,TGTGCCAGCAGTTTCCATCTAGAGACCCTCTCCTACGAGCAGTACTTC
TRBV6-5,.,.,TRBJ1-2,CASSLVWGDDGYTF,TGTGCCAGCAGTCTGGTTTGGGGGGATGATGGCTACACCTTC
TRBV6-1,.,.,TRBJ1-3,CASSEFPNLGPGNTIYF,TGTGCCAGCAGTGAATTTCCCAATTTGGGGCCTGGAAACACCATATATTTT
TRBV6-5,.,.,TRBJ1-5,CASTQGNQPQHF,TGTGCCAGCACTCAGGGCAATCAGCCCCAGCATTTT
TRBV4-2,.,TRBD2,TRBJ2-1,CASSRLTGGPNEQFF,TGTGCCAGCAGCCGTCTAACGGGAGGGCCTAATGAGCAGTTCTTC
TRBV7-9,.,.,TRBJ2-1,CASSTDSRGNEQFF,TGTGCCAGCAGCACGGACTCCCGGGGCAATGAGCAGTTCTTC
TRBV12-3/TRBV12-4,.,TRBD2,TRBJ2-5,CASSPAGETQYF,TGTGCCAGCAGTCCAGCGGGGGAGACCCAGTACTTC
TRBV18,.,.,TRBJ1-2,CASSPQTRSDYGYTF,TGTGCCAGCTCACCTCAAACCCGGAGTGACTATGGCTACACCTTC
TRBV5-1,.,.,TRBJ2-5,CASSSRGMGQETQYF,TGCGCCAGCAGCTCCCGGGGAATGGGTCAAGAGACCCAGTACTTC
TRBV30,.,.,TRBJ1-2,CAWSVNSGFSGYTF,TGTGCCTGGAGCGTCAATTCAGGGTTTAGTGGCTACACCTTC
TRBV5-5,medium-sized,.,TRBJ2-5,CASSRAAQETQYF,TGTGCCAGCAGTCGAGCTGCCCAAGAGACCCAGTACTTC
TRBV7-2,.,.,TRBJ1-3,CASSLVPVNSGNTIYF,TGTGCCAGCAGCTTAGTCCCAGTCAACTCTGGAAACACCATATATTTT
TRBV12-3/TRBV12-4,.,.,TRBJ2-7,CASSLRGYEQYF,TGTGCCAGCAGTTTGAGGGGGTACGAGCAGTACTTC
TRBV7-6,once,TRBD2,TRBJ2-1,CASSLGTSGGYNEQFF,TGTGCCAGCAGCTTAGGTACTAGCGGGGGGTACAATGAGCAGTTCTTC
TRBV11-2,.,.,TRBJ1-1,CASSFSGGVSEAFF,TGTGCCAGCAGCTTCTCGGGGGGGGTTAGTGAAGCTTTCTTT
TRBV7-9,few,TRBD1,TRBJ1-5,CASSLTGQGHQPQHF,TGTGCCAGCAGCTTAACGGGACAGGGCCATCAGCCCCAGCATTTT
TRBV24-1,.,.,TRBJ1-2,CATSDFRQRKDGYTF,TGTGCCACCAGTGACTTTAGGCAGCGTAAGGATGGCTACACCTTC
TRBV30,few,.,TRBJ1-5,CACRGRGNQPQHF,TGTGCCTGCCGGGGAAGGGGCAATCAGCCCCAGCATTTT
TRBV7-9,.,TRBD1,TRBJ1-4,CASSFDRGKLFF,TGTGCCAGCAGCTTTGACAGGGGAAAACTGTTTTTT
TRBV5-5,.,TRBD1,TRBJ1-4,CASTKTGTGPNEKLFF,TGTGCCAGCACCAAAACCGGGACAGGGCCTAATGAAAAACTGTTTTTT
TRBV28,.,.,TRBJ1-3,CASSPPTGSSGNTIYF,TGTGCCAGCAGTCCCCCAACGGGATCCTCTGGAAACACCATATATTTT
TRBV6-2/TRBV6-3,few,TRBD1,TRBJ1-5,CASSLRQGALYSNQPQHF,TGTGCCAGCAGTCTACGACAGGGGGCCCTATATAGCAATCAGCCCCAGCATTTT
TRBV3-1/TRBV3-2,.,TRBD1,TRBJ2-2,CASSPRTGTGELFF,TGTGCCAGCAGCCCCCGGACAGGGACCGGGGAGCTGTTTTTT
TRBV7-9,.,.,TRBJ2-3,CASSLAGRGGTQYF,TGTGCCAGCAGCTTAGCGGGTCGGGGTGGTACGCAGTATTTT
TRBV9,.,TRBD1,TRBJ2-2,CASSVGAGGSNTGELFF,TGTGCCAGCAGCGTAGGGGCAGGGGGCTCGAACACCGGGGAGCTGTTTTTT
TRBV7-9,.,.,TRBJ1-2,CASSLERTETF,TGTGCCAGCAGTCTAGAAAGGACAGAAACCTTC
TRBV28,.,TRBD2,TRBJ2-7,CASGLTGTSGYEQYF,TGTGCCAGCGGACTTACCGGGACTAGCGGTTACGAGCAGTACTTC
TRBV9,few,TRBD1,TRBJ1-1,CASSVDGTGVSEAFF,TGTGCCAGCAGCGTGGATGGGACAGGGGTCTCTGAAGCTTTCTTT
TRBV6-2/TRBV6-3,.,.,TRBJ1-5,CASSYERNQPQHF,TGTGCCAGCAGTTACGAGAGAAATCAGCCCCAGCATTTT
TRBV11-2,few,TRBD2,TRBJ2-5,CASSWGLAGGETQYF,TGTGCCAGCAGCTGGGGACTAGCGGGGGGGGAGACCCAGTACTTC
TRBV11-2,.,TRBD1,TRBJ2-4,CASSSNRGWQNIQYF,TGTGCCAGCAGCTCGAACAGGGGCTGGCAAAACATTCAGTACTTC
TRBV6-5,few,.,TRBJ2-7,CASSSVYEQYF,TGTGCCAGCAGTTCTGTCTACGAGCAGTACTTC
TRBV5-4,few,TRBD2,TRBJ2-1,CASSREGLGEQFF,TGTGCCAGCAGCAGGGAGGGCTTAGGGGAGCAGTTCTTC
TRBV9,.,.,TRBJ2-5,CASSVGPQETQYF,TGTGCCAGCAGCGTAGGGCCCCAAGAGACCCAGTACTTC
TRBV7-6,.,.,TRBJ2-5,CASSVGAVETQYF,TGTGCCAGCAGCGTGGGGGCGGTGGAGACCCAGTACTTC
TRBV10-3,once,.,TRBJ1-1,CAITLERDTEAFF,TGTGCCATCACCCTGGAGAGAGACACTGAAGCTTTCTTT
TRBV28,few,.,TRBJ2-1,CASSPSVYNEQFF,TGTGCCAGCAGTCCCTCGGTCTACAATGAGCAGTTCTTC
TRBV29-1,.,.,TRBJ1-1,CSVDWGGVSGTEAFF,TGCAGCGTTGACTGGGGGGGGGTCAGCGGCACTGAAGCTTTCTTT
TRBV18,few,TRBD1,TRBJ2-7,CASSGYRGTEQYF,TGTGCCAGCTCAGGGTACAGGGGTACCGAGCAGTACTTC
TRBV27,.,TRBD1,TRBJ2-2,CASRNQGANTGELFF,TGTGCCAGCAGGAATCAGGGGGCGAACACCGGGGAGCTGTTTTTT
TRBV9,.,.,TRBJ2-2,CASSAGNTGELFF,TGTGCCAGCAGCGCGGGGAACACCGGGGAGCTGTTTTTT
TRBV4-1,.,.,TRBJ1-2,CASSQDGPPANYGYTF,TGCGCCAGCAGCCAAGATGGTCCGCCAGCTAACTATGGCTACACCTTC
TRBV9,once,TRBD1,TRBJ1-2,CASSVRGTGSNYGYTF,TGTGCCAGCAGCGTCCGAGGGACAGGTTCTAACTATGGCTACACCTTC
TRBV20-1,.,.,TRBJ2-1,CSGIEFNEQFF,TGCAGTGGAATCGAGTTTAATGAGCAGTTCTTC